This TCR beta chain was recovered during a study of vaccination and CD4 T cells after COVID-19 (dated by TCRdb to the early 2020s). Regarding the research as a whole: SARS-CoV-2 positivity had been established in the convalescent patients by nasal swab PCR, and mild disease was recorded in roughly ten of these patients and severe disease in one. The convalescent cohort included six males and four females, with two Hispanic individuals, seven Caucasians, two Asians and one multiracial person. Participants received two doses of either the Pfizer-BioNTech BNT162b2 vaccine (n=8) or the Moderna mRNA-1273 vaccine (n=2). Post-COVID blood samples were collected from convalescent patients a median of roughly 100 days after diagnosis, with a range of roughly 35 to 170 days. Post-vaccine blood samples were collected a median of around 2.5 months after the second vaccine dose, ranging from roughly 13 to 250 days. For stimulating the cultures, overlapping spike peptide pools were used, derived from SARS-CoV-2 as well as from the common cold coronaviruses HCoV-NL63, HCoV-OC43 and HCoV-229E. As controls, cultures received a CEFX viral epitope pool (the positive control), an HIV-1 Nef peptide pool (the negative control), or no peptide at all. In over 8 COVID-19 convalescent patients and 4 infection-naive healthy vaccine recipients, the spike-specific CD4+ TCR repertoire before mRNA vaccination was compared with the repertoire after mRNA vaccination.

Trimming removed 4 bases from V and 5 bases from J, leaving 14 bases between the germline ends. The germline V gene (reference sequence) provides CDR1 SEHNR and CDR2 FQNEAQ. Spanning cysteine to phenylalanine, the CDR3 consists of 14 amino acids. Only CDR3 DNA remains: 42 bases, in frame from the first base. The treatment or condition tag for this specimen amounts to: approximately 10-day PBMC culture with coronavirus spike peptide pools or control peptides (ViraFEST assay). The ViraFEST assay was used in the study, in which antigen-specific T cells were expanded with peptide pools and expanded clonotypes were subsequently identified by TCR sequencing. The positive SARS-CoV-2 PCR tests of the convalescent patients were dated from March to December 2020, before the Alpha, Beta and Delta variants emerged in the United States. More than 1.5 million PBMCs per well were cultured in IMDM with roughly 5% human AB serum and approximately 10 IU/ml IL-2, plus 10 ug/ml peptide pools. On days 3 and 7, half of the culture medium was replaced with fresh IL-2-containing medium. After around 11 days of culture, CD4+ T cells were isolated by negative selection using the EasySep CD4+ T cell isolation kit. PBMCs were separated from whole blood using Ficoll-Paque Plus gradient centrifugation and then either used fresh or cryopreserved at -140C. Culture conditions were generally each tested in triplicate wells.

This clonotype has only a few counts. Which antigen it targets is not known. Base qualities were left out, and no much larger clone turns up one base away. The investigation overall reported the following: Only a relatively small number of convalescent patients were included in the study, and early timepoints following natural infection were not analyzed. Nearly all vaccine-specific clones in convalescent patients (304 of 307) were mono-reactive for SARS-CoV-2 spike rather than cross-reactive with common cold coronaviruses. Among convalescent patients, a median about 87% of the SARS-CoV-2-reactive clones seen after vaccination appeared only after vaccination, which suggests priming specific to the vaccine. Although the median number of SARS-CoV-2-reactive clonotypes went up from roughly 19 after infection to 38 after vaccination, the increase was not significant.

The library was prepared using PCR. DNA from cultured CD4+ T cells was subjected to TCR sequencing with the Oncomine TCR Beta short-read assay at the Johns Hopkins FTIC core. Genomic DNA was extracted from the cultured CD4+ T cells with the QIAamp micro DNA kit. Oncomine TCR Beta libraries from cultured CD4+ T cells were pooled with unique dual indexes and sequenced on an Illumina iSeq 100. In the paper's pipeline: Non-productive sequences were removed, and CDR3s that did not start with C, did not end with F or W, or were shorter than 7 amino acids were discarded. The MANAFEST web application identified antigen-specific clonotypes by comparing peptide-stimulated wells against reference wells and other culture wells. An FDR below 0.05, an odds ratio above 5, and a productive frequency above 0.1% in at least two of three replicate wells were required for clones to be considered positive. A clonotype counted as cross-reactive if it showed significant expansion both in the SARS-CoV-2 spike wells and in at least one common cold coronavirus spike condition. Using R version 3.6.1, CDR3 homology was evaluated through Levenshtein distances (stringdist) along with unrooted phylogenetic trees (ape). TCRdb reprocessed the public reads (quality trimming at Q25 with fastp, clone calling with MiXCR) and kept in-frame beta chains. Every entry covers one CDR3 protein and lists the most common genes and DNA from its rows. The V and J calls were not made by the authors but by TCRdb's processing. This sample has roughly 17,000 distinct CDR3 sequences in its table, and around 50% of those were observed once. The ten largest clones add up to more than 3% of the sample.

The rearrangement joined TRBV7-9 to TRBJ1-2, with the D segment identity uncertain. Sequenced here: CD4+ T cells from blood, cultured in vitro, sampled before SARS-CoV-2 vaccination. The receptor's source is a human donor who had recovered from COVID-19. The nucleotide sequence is TGTGCCAGCAGCTCCCTGGGCCTGGGGTATGGCTACACCTTC. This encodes CASSSLGLGYGYTF.